Below, 12 T cell receptor beta chains from the same sample are listed, as sequenced in a study of TET2 disruption in CD19-targeted CAR T cells. As to treatment: autologous CTL019 cells: CD19 CAR with 4-1BB and CD3 zeta domains. Which antigens these TCRs recognize remains unknown. Clones were read by immunoSEQ multiplex PCR, and TCRdb kept only the in-frame ones, dropping some. This sample's clone table lists under 30,000 clones. The material was CD8- CAR+ T cells sorted from cultured blood T cells, obtained for CD19 CAR T cell therapy. Indicated subset: CD8-negative CAR-positive T cells from the infusion product. The source of these receptors is a man between 65 and 85 years old with chronic lymphocytic leukemia.

About this clone itself: The read gets to within 3 residues of the CDR3 end, and the germline J gene fills in the rest. V and J are TRBV19 and TRBJ2-4; D perhaps matches TRBD2 (5 bases). The CDR3 length is 14 residues. CDR1 is LNHDA, CDR2 SQIVND, per germline (reference sequence). CDR3 in amino acids: CASSFFVEDYGQYF. The CDR3 bases that were read are TGTGCCAGTAGTTTTTTTGTGGAAGACTATGGT.

Concerning this clone: The missing CDR3 end, 3 residues past where the read stops, is filled in from the germline J gene. The chain has TRBV20-1 and TRBJ1-1, with D possibly being TRBD1 (5 bases). This CDR3 has 10 amino acids. V lost 6 bases, J lost 6 bases, and 8 bases lay in between. Germline values: CDR1 DFQATT, CDR2 SNEGSKA (reference sequence). The CDR3 reads CSAATAEAFF. The covered CDR3 bases are TGCAGTGCCGCGACAGCTGAA.

Details on this clone: The CDR3 end lies 3 residues beyond the end of the read and is filled in from the germline J gene. The rearrangement uses TRBV20-1 and TRBJ1-1; 9 bases align to TRBD1. V was pared by 3 bases and J by 1 base, with 6 bases of the junction left unmatched. The CDR3 runs 15 residues. The germline V gene encodes CDR1 DFQATT and CDR2 SNEGSKA (reference sequence). The sequenced part of the CDR3 DNA is TGCAGTGCTAGTCCAGTGGACAGGGGGAACACTGAA. Protein: CSASPVDRGNTE. The CDR3 in its entirety is CSASPVDRGNTEAFF.

The sequenced CDR3 bases are TGTGCCAGCTCACCACCGGGGCTCGGATCTACAGAC. Translated, it gives CASSPPGLGSTD. The entire CDR3 protein reads CASSPPGLGSTDYTF. The V call is TRBV18, the J call TRBJ1-2; D possibly corresponds to TRBD1 (5 bases). Sequencing ends 3 residues short of the CDR3 end; the germline J gene provides the rest. The CDR3 covers 15 residues. Germline CDR1 reads KGHSH; CDR2 reads LQKENI.

Regarding this clone: The read is 3 residues too short to cover the CDR3 end, so that end is filled in from the germline J gene. This chain joins TRBV19 and TRBJ1-1; 8 positions agree with TRBD1. There are 16 residues in the CDR3. From germline, CDR1 is LNHDA and CDR2 SQIVND (reference sequence). Losses at the gene ends were 7 bases for V and 1 base for J; bases not matched to a gene: 11. The CDR3 spells CASIVPNRGKNTEAFF. CDR3 DNA, as far as it was read: TGTGCCAGTATAGTCCCCAACAGGGGGAAGAACACTGAA.

CDR3: CASSWDRTLLEQFF. The covered CDR3 bases are TGTGCCAGCAGCTGGGACAGGACCCTCCTTGAG. The rearrangement joins TRBV28 to TRBJ2-1; 8 positions match TRBD1. The sequenced fragment ends 3 residues before the CDR3 boundary, so the rest is inferred from the germline J gene. With 6 bases clipped from V and 9 bases from J, the junction kept 10 bases outside the gene matches. The germline gives CDR1 MDHEN, CDR2 SYDVKM. The CDR3 has 14 residues.

To note about this clone: Coverage ceases 3 residues before the CDR3 finishes, and the germline J gene fills in the end. Other DNA sequences in the same sample also yield this CDR3. The chain links TRBV6-4 to TRBJ1-2; no definite D call. The CDR3 has 14 residues. The germline CDR1 and CDR2 sequences are MRHNA and SNTAGT. The chain's CDR3 is CASSPAENTGGYTF. CDR3 DNA (partial): TGTGCCAGCAGCCCCGCCGAAAACACGGGTGGT.

A word on this clone: Read sequence stops 3 residues before the CDR3 end, and the germline J gene provides the missing end. The chain combines TRBV6-2 or TRBV6-3 with TRBJ2-2, with 7 bases lining up with TRBD2. With 4 bases clipped from V and 6 bases from J, the junction kept 11 bases outside the gene matches. CDR1 is MNHEY, CDR2 SVGEGT, per germline. The CDR3 extends over 16 amino acids. The CDR3 DNA, read in part, is TGTGCCAGCAGTTCGGAGCGGGGAACTAGGGCCGGGGAG. It translates to CASSSERGTRAGE. In full, the CDR3 is CASSSERGTRAGELFF.

The covered CDR3 bases are TGTGCCAGCAGCTCCGTGTTCAGCTCCTACAATGAG. This encodes CASSSVFSSYNE. The complete CDR3 sequence is CASSSVFSSYNEQFF. The rearrangement joins TRBV7-2 to TRBJ2-1, with no clear D. The CDR3 end falls 3 residues outside the read, so it is completed with the germline J gene. Per germline, CDR1 SGHTA and CDR2 FQGNSA. Trimming took 4 bases from V and 0 from J, leaving 10 bases between them. This CDR3 has 15 residues.

With respect to this clone: The read finishes 3 residues shy of the CDR3 end, and the germline J gene is used to complete it. The V and J genes are TRBV7-9 and TRBJ1-5; the D gene is possibly TRBD1 (6 bases). In germline, CDR1 is SEHNR, CDR2 FQNEAQ (reference sequence). The V and J ends lost 5 bases and 7 bases respectively, with 12 bases between them. The CDR3 length is 13 residues. CDR3 DNA (partial): TGTGCCAGCAGCATACAGGGAGAGCAGCCC. This codes for CASSIQGEQP. The CDR3 in full is CASSIQGEQPQHF.

A word on this clone: The CDR3 end lies 3 residues beyond the end of the read and is filled in from the germline J gene. This chain connects TRBV5-1 to TRBJ2-4; D is unclear. The V gene's germline CDR1 is SGHRS and CDR2 YFSETQ. This CDR3 comprises 13 residues. CDR3 region: CASSSSGSDGQYF. Partial CDR3 DNA: TGCGCCAGCAGCTCGTCAGGATCGGATGGT.

As to this clone: The read gets to within 3 residues of the CDR3 end, and the germline J gene fills in the rest. The chain couples TRBV19 to TRBJ1-1; TRBD1 agrees at 9 bases. Unmatched junction bases numbered 4, after V lost 5 bases and J lost 3 bases. The CDR3 is 14 residues long. Germline CDR1 and CDR2: LNHDA and SQIVND (reference sequence). The DNA read from the CDR3 is TGTGCCAGTAGTTTTTGGGACAGGGACACTGAA. Residues: CASSFWDRDTE. The entire CDR3 protein is CASSFWDRDTEAFF.